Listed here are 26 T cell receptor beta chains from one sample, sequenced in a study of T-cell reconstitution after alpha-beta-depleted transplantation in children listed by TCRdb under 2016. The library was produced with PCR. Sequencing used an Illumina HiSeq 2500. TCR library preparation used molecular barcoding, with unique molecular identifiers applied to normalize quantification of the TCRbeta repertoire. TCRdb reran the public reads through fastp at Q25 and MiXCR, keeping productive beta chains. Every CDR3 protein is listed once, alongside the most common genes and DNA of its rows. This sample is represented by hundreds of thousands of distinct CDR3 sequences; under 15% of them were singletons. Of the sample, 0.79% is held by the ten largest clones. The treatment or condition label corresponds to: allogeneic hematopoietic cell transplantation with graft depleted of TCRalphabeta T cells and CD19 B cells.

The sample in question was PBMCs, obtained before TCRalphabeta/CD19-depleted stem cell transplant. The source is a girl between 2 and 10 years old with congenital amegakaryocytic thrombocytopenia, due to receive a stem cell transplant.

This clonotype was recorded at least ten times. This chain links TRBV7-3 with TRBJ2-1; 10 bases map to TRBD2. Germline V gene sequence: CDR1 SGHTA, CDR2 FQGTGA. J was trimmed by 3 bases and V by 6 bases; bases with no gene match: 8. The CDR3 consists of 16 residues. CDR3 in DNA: TGTGCCAGCAGTCTCCCCGGGACTAGCGACTACAATGAGCAGTTCTTC. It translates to CASSLPGTSDYNEQFF.

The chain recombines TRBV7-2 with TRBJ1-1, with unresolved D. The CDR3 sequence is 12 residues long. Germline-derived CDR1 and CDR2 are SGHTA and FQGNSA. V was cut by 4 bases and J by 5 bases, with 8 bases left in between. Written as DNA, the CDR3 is TGTGCCAGCAGCTCTAGACGGACTGAAGCTTTCTTT. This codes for CASSSRRTEAFF.

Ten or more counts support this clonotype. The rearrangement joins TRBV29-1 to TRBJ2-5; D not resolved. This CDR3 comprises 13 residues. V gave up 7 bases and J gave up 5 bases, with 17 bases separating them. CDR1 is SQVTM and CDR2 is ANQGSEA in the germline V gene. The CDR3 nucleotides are TGCAGCGCCACCGTGACACACTCTGAGACCCAGTACTTC. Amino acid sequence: CSATVTHSETQYF.

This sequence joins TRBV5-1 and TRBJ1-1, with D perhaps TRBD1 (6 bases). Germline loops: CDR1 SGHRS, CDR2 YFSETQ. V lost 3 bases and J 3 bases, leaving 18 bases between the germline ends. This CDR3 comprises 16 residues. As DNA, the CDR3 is TGCGCCAGCAGCTACACGGTTGGAGGGACATACACTGAAGCTTTCTTT. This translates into CASSYTVGGTYTEAFF.

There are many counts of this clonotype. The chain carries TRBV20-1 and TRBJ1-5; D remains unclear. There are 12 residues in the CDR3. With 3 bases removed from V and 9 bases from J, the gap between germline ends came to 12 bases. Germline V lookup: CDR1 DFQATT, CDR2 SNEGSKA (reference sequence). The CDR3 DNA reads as TGCAGTGCTAGCAGCCTAAGAGGGCCCCAGCATTTT. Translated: CSASSLRGPQHF.

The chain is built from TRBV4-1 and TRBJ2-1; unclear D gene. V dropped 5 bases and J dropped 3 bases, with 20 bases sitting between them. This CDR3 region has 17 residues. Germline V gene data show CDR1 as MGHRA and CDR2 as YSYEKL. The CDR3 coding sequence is TGCGCCAGCAGCACTTACCCGCAAGGTAGTGTCTACAATGAGCAGTTCTTC. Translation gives CASSTYPQGSVYNEQFF.

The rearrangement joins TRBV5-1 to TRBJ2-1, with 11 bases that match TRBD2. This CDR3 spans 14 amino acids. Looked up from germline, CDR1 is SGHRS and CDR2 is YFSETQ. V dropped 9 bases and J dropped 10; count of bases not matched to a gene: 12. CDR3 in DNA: TGCGCCACCAGACTAGCGGGATCGCCGAGGGAGCAGTTCTTC. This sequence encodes CATRLAGSPREQFF.

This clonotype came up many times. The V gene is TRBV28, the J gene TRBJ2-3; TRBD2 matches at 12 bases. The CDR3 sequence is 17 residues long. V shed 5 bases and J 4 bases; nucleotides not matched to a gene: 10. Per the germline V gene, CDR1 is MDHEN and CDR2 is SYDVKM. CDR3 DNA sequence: TGTGCCAGCAGTCCCCGACTAGCGGGAGTTCCCCCAGATACGCAGTATTTT. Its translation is CASSPRLAGVPPDTQYF.

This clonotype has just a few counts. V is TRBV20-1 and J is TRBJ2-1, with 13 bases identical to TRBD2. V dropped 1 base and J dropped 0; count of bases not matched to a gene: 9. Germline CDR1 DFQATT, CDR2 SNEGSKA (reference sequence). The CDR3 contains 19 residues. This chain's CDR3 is CSARGRGLAGRSSYNEQFF. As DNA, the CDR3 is TGCAGTGCTAGAGGTAGGGGACTAGCGGGACGGAGCTCCTACAATGAGCAGTTCTTC.

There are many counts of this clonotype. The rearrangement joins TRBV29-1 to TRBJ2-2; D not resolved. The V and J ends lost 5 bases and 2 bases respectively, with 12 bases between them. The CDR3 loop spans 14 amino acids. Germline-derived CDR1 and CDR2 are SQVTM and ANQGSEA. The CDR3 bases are TGCAGCGTTCTTCAACTGGGTAACACCGGGGAGCTGTTTTTT. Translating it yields CSVLQLGNTGELFF.

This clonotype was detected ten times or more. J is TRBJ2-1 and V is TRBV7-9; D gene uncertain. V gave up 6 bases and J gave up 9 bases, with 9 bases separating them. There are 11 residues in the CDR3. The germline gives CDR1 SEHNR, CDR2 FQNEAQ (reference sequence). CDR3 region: CASSLSPEQFF. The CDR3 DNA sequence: TGTGCCAGCAGTTTAAGCCCTGAGCAGTTCTTC.

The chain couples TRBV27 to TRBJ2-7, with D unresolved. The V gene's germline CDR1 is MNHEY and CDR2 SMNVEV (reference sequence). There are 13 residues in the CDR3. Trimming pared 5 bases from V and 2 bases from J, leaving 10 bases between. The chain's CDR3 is CASSAIPAYEQYF. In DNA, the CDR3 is TGTGCCAGCAGTGCTATTCCAGCCTACGAGCAGTACTTC.

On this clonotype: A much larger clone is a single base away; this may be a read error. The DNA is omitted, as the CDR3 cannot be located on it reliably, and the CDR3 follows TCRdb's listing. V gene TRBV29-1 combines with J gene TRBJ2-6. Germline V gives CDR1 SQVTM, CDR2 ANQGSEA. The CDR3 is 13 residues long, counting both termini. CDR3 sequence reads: CSVVGLGANVPTF.

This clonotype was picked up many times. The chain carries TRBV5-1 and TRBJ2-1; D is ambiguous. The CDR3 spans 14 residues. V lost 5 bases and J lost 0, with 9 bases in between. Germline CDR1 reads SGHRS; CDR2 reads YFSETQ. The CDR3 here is CASRVSSSYNEQFF. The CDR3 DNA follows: TGCGCCAGCAGGGTCTCGAGCTCCTACAATGAGCAGTTCTTC.

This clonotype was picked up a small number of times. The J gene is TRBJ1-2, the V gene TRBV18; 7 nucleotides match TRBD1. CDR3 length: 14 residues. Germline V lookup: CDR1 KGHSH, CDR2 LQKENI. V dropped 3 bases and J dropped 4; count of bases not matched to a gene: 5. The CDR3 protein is CASSPRDRAYGYTF. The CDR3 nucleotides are TGTGCCAGCTCACCTAGGGACAGAGCCTATGGCTACACCTTC.

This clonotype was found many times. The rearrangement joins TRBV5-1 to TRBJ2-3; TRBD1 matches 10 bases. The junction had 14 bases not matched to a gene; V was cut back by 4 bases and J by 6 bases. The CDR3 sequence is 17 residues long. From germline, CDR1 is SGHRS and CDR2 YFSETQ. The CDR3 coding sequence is TGCGCCAGCAGCGCGCTAACCGGGACAGGGGATGGTGATACGCAGTATTTT. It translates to CASSALTGTGDGDTQYF.

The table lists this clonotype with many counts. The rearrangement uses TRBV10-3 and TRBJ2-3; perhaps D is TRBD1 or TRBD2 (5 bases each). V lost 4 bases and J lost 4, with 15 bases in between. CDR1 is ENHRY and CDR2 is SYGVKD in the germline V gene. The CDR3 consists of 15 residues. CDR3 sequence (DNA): TGTGCCATCAGTGGGGACCCACCGACGTCAGATACGCAGTATTTT. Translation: CAISGDPPTSDTQYF.

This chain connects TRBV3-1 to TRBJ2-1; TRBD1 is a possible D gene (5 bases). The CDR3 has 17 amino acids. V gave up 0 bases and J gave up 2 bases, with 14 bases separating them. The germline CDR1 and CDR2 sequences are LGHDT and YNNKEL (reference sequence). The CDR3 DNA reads TGTGCCAGCAGCCAAGAGTATCCAGGGCTCGCCTACAATGAGCAGTTCTTC. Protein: CASSQEYPGLAYNEQFF.

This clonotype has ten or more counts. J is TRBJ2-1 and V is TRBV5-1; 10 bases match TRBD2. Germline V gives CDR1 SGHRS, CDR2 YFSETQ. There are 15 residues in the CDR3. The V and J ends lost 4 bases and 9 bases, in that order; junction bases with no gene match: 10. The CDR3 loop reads CASSNTGLAQGEQFF. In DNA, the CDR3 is TGCGCCAGCAGCAACACGGGACTAGCGCAGGGTGAGCAGTTCTTC.

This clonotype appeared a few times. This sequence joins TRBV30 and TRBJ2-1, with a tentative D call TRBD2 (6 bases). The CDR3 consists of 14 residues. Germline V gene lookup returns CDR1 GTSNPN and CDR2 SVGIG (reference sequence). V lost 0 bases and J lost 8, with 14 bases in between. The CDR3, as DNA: TGTGCCTGGAGTGTATGGGGGGTGACCTATGAGCAGTTCTTC. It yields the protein CAWSVWGVTYEQFF.

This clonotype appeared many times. The DNA of the CDR3 is TGTGCCAGCAGCTTAGGCCCAGCGGGATCGTACGAGCAGTACTTC. This sequence encodes CASSLGPAGSYEQYF. V gene TRBV7-2 combines with J gene TRBJ2-7, with 7 positions matching TRBD2. V trimming: 1 base; J trimming: 4 bases; junction bases outside the gene matches: 7. This CDR3 comprises 15 residues. The germline CDR1 and CDR2 sequences are SGHTA and FQGNSA.

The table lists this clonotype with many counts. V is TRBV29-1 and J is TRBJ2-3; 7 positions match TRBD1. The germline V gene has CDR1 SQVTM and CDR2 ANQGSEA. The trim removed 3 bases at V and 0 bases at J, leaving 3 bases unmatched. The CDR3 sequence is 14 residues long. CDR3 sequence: CSVDRQGSTDTQYF. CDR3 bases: TGCAGCGTTGATAGACAGGGAAGCACAGATACGCAGTATTTT.

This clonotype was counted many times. The CDR3 region has the DNA TGCAGCGTTGAGACTTCGGAGGGGCCTAGCGGGAGTTCCTACGAGCAGTACTTC. It yields the protein CSVETSEGPSGSSYEQYF. The rearrangement links TRBV29-1 to TRBJ2-7; 10 bases are shared with TRBD2. With 3 bases clipped from V and 1 base from J, the junction kept 15 bases outside the gene matches. The length of the CDR3 is 18 residues. The V gene's germline CDR1 is SQVTM and CDR2 ANQGSEA.

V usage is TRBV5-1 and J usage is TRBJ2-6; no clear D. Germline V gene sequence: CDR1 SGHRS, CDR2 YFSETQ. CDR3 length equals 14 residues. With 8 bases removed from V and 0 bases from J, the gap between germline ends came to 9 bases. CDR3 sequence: CARQNFSGANVLTF. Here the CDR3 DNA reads TGCGCCAGGCAGAATTTCTCTGGGGCCAACGTCCTGACTTTC.

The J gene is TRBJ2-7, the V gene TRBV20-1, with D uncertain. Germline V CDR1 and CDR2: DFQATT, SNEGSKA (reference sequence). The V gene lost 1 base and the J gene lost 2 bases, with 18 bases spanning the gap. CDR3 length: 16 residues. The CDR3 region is CSARAPRTSAAYEQYF. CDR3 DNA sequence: TGCAGTGCTAGAGCTCCCCGGACCTCGGCAGCCTACGAGCAGTACTTC.

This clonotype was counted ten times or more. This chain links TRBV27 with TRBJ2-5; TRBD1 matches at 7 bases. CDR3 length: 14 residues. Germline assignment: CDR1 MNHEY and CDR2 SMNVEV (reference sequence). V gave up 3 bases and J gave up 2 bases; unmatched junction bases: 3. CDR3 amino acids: CASSFRQGQETQYF. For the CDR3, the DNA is TGTGCCAGCAGTTTTCGACAGGGTCAAGAGACCCAGTACTTC.